Listed below are T cell receptor beta chains from one sample, sequenced in a study of OX40 agonist ivuxolimab in advanced cancers. Libraries were prepared by immunoSEQ multiplex PCR; TCRdb keeps only in-frame clonotypes and omits some of them. The sample contains approximately 35,000 clones, roughly three quarters of which appear only once. The sequenced sample was CD4+ or CD8+ T cells sorted from blood, obtained in a trial of the OX40 agonist ivuxolimab. These TCRs come from an adult with an advanced solid tumor such as melanoma, head and neck, liver or kidney cancer. CDR3s leave out the opening cysteine and the closing phenylalanine or tryptophan.

>TRBV6-5|TRBJ2-7
ASNRGTGLSYEQY
>TRBV5-6|TRBJ2-7
ASSLVTSGSLEQY
>TRBV20-1|TRBJ2-3
SVTRAATQY
>TRBV30|TRBJ1-5
AWNEDSHSNQPQH
>TRBV28|TRBJ1-1
ASSLSSRETEAF
>TRBV18|TRBJ2-3
ASSLSTDTQY
>TRBV20-1|TRBJ1-2
SARLGAGYT
>TRBV7-7|TRBJ2-6
ASSLGSSGANVLT
>TRBV2|TRBJ1-2
ASSGNNRGLDYGYT
>TRBV27|TRBJ2-7
ASSAYRDGSYEQY
>TRBV4-1|TRBJ2-1
ASGGTSFNDEQF
>TRBV18|TRBJ2-3
ASSPGREVDTQY
>TRBV6-5|TRBJ2-1
ASSYSSSYNEQF
>TRBV28|TRBJ2-7
ASRGVGLTT
>TRBV4-1|TRBJ2-7
ASSQVGGGRHEQY
>TRBV4-2|TRBJ2-7
ASSPETSAVTYEQY